This TCR beta chain originates from a study of T-cell reconstitution after alpha-beta-depleted transplantation in children. This clonotype has a handful of counts. V shed 5 bases and J 2 bases; nucleotides not matched to a gene: 4. This CDR3 region has 14 residues. Preparation of the TCRbeta library was carried out with unique molecular identifiers. Using its own MiXCR run on the PCR reads, TCRdb lists one record per CDR3 protein. The sample shows about 540,000 distinct CDR3 sequences, 15% to 20% of them seen only once. This receptor was taken from a human donor who donated a stem cell graft to a child with acute lymphoblastic leukemia. The sample in question was PBMCs from the stem cell graft donor, obtained from the stem cell graft. The chain links TRBV12-3 or TRBV12-4 to TRBJ1-2, with 8 bases identical to TRBD1. Here the CDR3 DNA reads TGTGCCAGCAGTATGGGACAGGTGAACTATGGCTACACCTTC. It specifies CASSMGQVNYGYTF.